The following is a T cell receptor (beta chain) sequence with its context. Qualities for individual bases were not recorded, and no much larger clone is one base off. This entry comes from a study of graft-versus-host responses after intestinal transplantation listed by TCRdb under 2021. At the level of the whole study: The transplants that recipients received were multivisceral, liver-intestinal, or isolated intestinal. Samples from a few later patients were sequenced in-house on an Illumina MiSeq with MiXCR processing rather than by the commercial service. Alloreactive clones were identified by sequencing pre-transplant mixed lymphocyte reaction products and comparing these products with unstimulated pre-transplant donor and recipient T cells. Of the 20 to 25 intestinal transplant recipients enrolled in the cohort, one of whom was a retransplant, a few patients without pretransplant specimens were excluded. Bulk TCR-beta CDR3 sequencing was used to track graft-versus-host and host-versus-graft alloreactive T cell clones in the graft, circulation and bone marrow after intestinal transplantation. A peak of at least 4% donor T cells among recipient peripheral blood mononuclear cells was the definition used for donor T cell macrochimerism. Every recipient was given anti-thymocyte globulin induction, then maintenance tacrolimus and steroids for about three years. General conclusions and limits of the study: GvH clones were detected in recipient bone marrow, and some of these GvH clones were observed earlier in ileal mucosa or blood, consistent with an intestinal mucosal origin. The relatively low number and heterogeneity of intestinal transplant patients limited the conclusions. Early after transplant, declines in HvG clones were associated with peak levels of circulating GvH clones. Patients with donor T cell macrochimerism had high GvH to HvG T cell clonal ratios in their allografts.

The library was built by means of the immunoSEQ multiplex PCR assay. In most patients, genomic DNA was isolated using the Qiagen DNeasy Blood and Tissue Kit and sent frozen to Adaptive Biotechnologies for TCR sequencing. For most patients, genomic DNA was subjected to high-throughput TCR-beta CDR3 sequencing by Adaptive Biotechnologies. The published analysis was carried out like this. TCR sequencing data were retrieved from Adaptive's ImmunoSEQ software for 15 to 20 patients, whereas a few other patients were processed with MiXCR and VDJtools. To correct CD4 versus CD8 sorting errors, sequences present in both subsets at a frequency ratio below 5:1 were removed. Because the origin of CDR3 nucleotide sequences shared between donor and recipient could not be assigned, those sequences were removed. To count as alloreactive, a clone needed at least 2-fold expansion over unstimulated cells and a minimum CFSE-low frequency of 0.002% (template counts) or 0.001% (read counts). Clones were considered mappable if detected in sequenced pre-transplant spleen, lymph node, or MLR CFSE-low populations of the donor or recipient. The cumulative frequency of alloreactive clones was calculated as a percentage of all sequences, weighted by copy number. TCRdb retrieved this table from immuneACCESS and kept in-frame rearrangements only. Not all clones are present; in checked studies, unresolved V genes account for under half, and no reason is known for the remainder. That table is the source of V, J and clone size, and D and trimming were worked out from the DNA. This sample lists about 6,800 clones; roughly 24% were detected once. 4% to 5.5% of the sample belongs to the ten largest clones.

In light of the paper, this sample's time point label describes: cells obtained before transplantation from donor or recipient. In the mixed lymphocyte reactions, 200,000 CFSE-labeled pre-transplant responders were plated with 200,000 irradiated violet-dye-labeled stimulators and cultured for 6 days. After the mixed lymphocyte reaction, proliferating CD3+CD4+CFSE-low and CD3+CD8+CFSE-low responder cells were FACS-sorted on a BD Influx sorter. The source of this sequence is a human patient who received an intestinal transplant. Source: alloreactive CD4+ T cells from a mixed lymphocyte reaction culture, taken before intestinal transplant. The sample's cell subset or site, from its label and the paper: CFSE-low proliferating T cells sorted from roughly 6-day pre-transplant mixed lymphocyte reaction (GvH or HvG direction).

The CDR3 protein sequence reads: CASRPTGYSNQPQHF. The nucleotides read TGTGCCAGCAGACCGACAGGCTATAGCAATCAGCCCCAGCATTTT. The chain is encoded by TRBV6-6 joined to TRBJ1-5; TRBD1 is a possible D gene, resting on 6 matching bases. The V end loses 6 bases and the J end loses 0 bases, and a stretch of 12 bases separates them. Taken from cysteine to phenylalanine, the CDR3 has 15 residues. The kept DNA is CDR3 alone, 45 bases in frame from the first base. From a lookup of the germline V gene (reference sequence), CDR1 and CDR2 are MNHNY and SVGAGI.